A selection of T cell receptor beta chains follows, all from one sample in a study of blood T cell repertoires in COVID-19. Assay: immunoSEQ multiplex PCR; the TCRdb copy retains only in-frame clones and omits some. The sample lists more than 300,000 clones; roughly 90% were seen once. Sequenced material: PBMCs or T cells enriched from blood (not recorded which). The receptors were sampled from a middle-aged woman who had been exposed to COVID-19. Each CDR3 is given with its conserved first and last residue. The order of the fields is J gene, D gene, V gene, CDR3 protein. The D gene is left open where the match is weak.

TRBJ1-1,TRBD1,TRBV14,CASSQHRGMNTEAFF
TRBJ1-2,TRBD1,TRBV5-6,CASSRGQVGYTF
TRBJ2-1,TRBD2,TRBV7-2,CASSLGLAGGVRQFF
TRBJ2-1,TRBD2,TRBV5-1,CASSSYIRAGGIGDEQFF
TRBJ1-2,TRBD1,TRBV4-3,CASSRNEGAYGYTF
TRBJ2-4,NA,TRBV2,CASSAGAARAKNIQYF
TRBJ1-4,NA,TRBV5-4,CASSRGGMNEKLFF
TRBJ1-2,NA,TRBV9,CASSGTGVTWNGYTF
TRBJ1-2,NA,TRBV10-3,CAISEPRTAYGYTF
TRBJ2-5,TRBD2,TRBV11-3,CASSSTSRYQETQYF
TRBJ2-7,TRBD1,TRBV27,CASSSKPFRDRDRLSWEQYF
TRBJ1-1,TRBD1,TRBV7-3,CASSSQAGGTEAFF
TRBJ1-1,NA,TRBV5-4,CASSLYGGSNTEAFF
TRBJ2-1,NA,TRBV4-3,CASSQDSGSSYNEQFF
TRBJ1-5,TRBD1,TRBV27,CASSFRQGSQPQHF
TRBJ1-3,NA,TRBV10-1,CASRGVSGNTIYF
TRBJ1-5,NA,TRBV5-6,CASSAPGINQPQHF
TRBJ1-3,NA,TRBV6-1,CASSEGALGNTIYF
TRBJ1-6,NA,TRBV5-4,CASSNRDTSSVSPLHF
TRBJ1-3,NA,TRBV3-1/TRBV3-2,CASSPPEGSGNTIYF
TRBJ1-2,TRBD1,TRBV3-1/TRBV3-2,CASSQEFLQGKSGYTF
TRBJ1-4,TRBD1,TRBV30,CAWSRGQGEKLFF
TRBJ1-6,NA,TRBV2,CASSVADNSNSPLHF
TRBJ1-4,NA,TRBV5-1,CASSLGRVATNEKLFF
TRBJ2-7,TRBD2,TRBV4-2,CASSPGASGDREQYF
TRBJ2-1,TRBD2,TRBV3-1/TRBV3-2,CASSQRGAWNEQFF
TRBJ1-1,NA,TRBV5-1,CASSLVSQRNTEAFF
TRBJ1-2,NA,TRBV4-2,CASSQSGDNYGYTF
TRBJ2-7,TRBD1,TRBV11-1,CASSLARDRGVRGEQYF
TRBJ2-1,NA,TRBV5-1,CASSLVESSYNEQFF
TRBJ2-1,NA,TRBV9,CASSAQSYNEQFF
TRBJ2-7,TRBD1,TRBV19,CASSPGQGPLEQYF
TRBJ2-3,NA,TRBV11-2,CASSLMQASDTQYF
TRBJ2-7,NA,TRBV5-1,CASSSDYRGEQYF
TRBJ2-7,TRBD1,TRBV29-1,CSVVTGTGGSYEQYF
TRBJ2-7,TRBD2,TRBV29-1,CSVGGGNEQYF
TRBJ2-7,TRBD1,TRBV7-9,CASSLLGQGANEQYF
TRBJ2-1,NA,TRBV5-5,CASSLFLGSSYNEQFF
TRBJ2-1,TRBD2,TRBV9,CASSVRAGDFYNEQFF
TRBJ2-1,NA,TRBV2,CASSPTYNEQFF
TRBJ2-2,NA,TRBV5-1,CASSLAPVNTGELFF
TRBJ2-2,NA,TRBV11-2,CASSLEWAGTGELFF
TRBJ1-5,TRBD1,TRBV7-9,CASSLVRGLGNQPQHF
TRBJ1-2,NA,TRBV27,CASSSFSNYGYTF
TRBJ2-7,TRBD1,TRBV29-1,CSVAGQGYEQYF